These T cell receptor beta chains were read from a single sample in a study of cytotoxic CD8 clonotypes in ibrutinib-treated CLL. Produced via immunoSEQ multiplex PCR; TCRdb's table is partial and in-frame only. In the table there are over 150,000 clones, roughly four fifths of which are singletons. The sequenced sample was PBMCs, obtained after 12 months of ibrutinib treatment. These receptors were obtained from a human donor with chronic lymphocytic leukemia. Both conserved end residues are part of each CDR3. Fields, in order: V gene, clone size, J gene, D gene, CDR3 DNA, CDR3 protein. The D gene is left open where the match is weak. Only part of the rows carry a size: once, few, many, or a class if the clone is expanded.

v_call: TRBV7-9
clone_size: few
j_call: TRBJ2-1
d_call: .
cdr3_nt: TGTGCCAGCAGCTTGACCCCCACTGGTGGTTTCGATGAGCAGTTCTTC
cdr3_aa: CASSLTPTGGFDEQFF

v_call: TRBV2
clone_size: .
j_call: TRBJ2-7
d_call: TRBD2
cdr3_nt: TGTGCCAGCGGGGCGAGGCGGGAGGGCGAGCAGTACTTC
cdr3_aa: CASGARREGEQYF

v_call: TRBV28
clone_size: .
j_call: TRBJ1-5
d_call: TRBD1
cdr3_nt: TGTGCCAGCAGTTCAACAGGGGGCTATAGCAATCAGCCCCAGCATTTT
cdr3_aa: CASSSTGGYSNQPQHF

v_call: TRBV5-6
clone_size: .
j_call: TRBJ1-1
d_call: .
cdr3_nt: TGTGCCAGCAGCTTGTGGGCCAGGGGAGAGGGCACTGAAGCTTTCTTT
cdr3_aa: CASSLWARGEGTEAFF

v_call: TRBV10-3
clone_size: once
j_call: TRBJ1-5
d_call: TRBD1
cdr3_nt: TGTGCCACCGGGGGGACAGCCGATAATCAGCCCCAGCATTTT
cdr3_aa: CATGGTADNQPQHF

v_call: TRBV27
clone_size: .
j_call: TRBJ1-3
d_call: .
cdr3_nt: TGTGCCAGCAGTGTCGTCGGGGGGGTTGGAAACACCATATATTTT
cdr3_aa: CASSVVGGVGNTIYF

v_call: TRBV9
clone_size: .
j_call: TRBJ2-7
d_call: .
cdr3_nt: TGTGCCAGCAGCCAGACCGGGGCGGCCCATTACGAGCAGTACTTC
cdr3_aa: CASSQTGAAHYEQYF

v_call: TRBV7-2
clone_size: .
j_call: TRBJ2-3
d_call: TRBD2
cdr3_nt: TGTGCCAGCAGCCAGCAAAGTAGCGGGAGGGCCGCAGATACGCAGTATTTT
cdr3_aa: CASSQQSSGRAADTQYF

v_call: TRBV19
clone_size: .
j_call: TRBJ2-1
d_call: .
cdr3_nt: TGTGCCAGTAGTATGGGGGGACCAATCTACGGGAGCTCCTACAATGAGCAGTTCTTC
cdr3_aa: CASSMGGPIYGSSYNEQFF

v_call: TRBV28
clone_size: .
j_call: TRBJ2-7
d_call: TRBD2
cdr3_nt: TGTGCCAGCAGCCGTAGCGGGAGGGCACAGTACTTC
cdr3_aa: CASSRSGRAQYF

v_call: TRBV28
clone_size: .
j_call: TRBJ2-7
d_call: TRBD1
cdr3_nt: TGTGCCAGCAGTTTATCTTCGCTCGGACAGGGAGTAAAACAGTACTTC
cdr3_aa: CASSLSSLGQGVKQYF

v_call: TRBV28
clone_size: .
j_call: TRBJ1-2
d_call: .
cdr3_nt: TGTGCCAGCAGTCCTCCAGGATGGGGCTACACCTTC
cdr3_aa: CASSPPGWGYTF

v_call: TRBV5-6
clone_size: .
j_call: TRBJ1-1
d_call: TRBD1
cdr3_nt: TGTGCCAGCAGCCGGGGGACAGGGAGGGACACTGAAGCTTTCTTT
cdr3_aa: CASSRGTGRDTEAFF